This is a list of T cell receptor beta chains from one sample in a study of T cells after yellow fever vaccination. MiXCR, run by TCRdb on the 5' RACE reads, gives a single entry per CDR3 protein. The top ten clones hold roughly 13% of a sample with 500,000 to 650,000 distinct CDR3 sequences, about 13% of them seen once. Sample: PBMCs, taken on the day of the yellow fever booster vaccination. The receptors come from a young man who received the YFV17D yellow fever vaccine. Both conserved end residues are part of each CDR3. Each record gives: V gene, J gene, D gene, clone size, CDR3 DNA, CDR3 protein. A D gene is named only where the DNA matches it firmly. A row's size may be missing; if present it is once, few, many or a size class.

V: TRBV12-3/TRBV12-4; J: TRBJ2-7; D: -; size: few; DNA: TGTGCCAGCAGCCACCCGGGGGAGCAGTACTTC; CDR3: CASSHPGEQYF
V: TRBV7-9; J: TRBJ2-3; D: -; size: -; DNA: TGTGCCAGCAGCGGGGGCCAGATGGTCGCAGATACGCAGTATTTT; CDR3: CASSGGQMVADTQYF
V: TRBV20-1; J: TRBJ2-3; D: TRBD2; size: few; DNA: TGCAGTGCTAGTGGGCGCGGGAGCAAAGCAGATACGCAGTATTTT; CDR3: CSASGRGSKADTQYF
V: TRBV5-6; J: TRBJ2-6; D: -; size: few; DNA: TGTGCCAGCAGCTTGACAGTGGTCTCTGGGGCCAACGTCCTGACTTTC; CDR3: CASSLTVVSGANVLTF
V: TRBV11-2; J: TRBJ2-1; D: -; size: many; DNA: TGTGCCAGCAATAATTATGGAGGTGAGCAGTTCTTC; CDR3: CASNNYGGEQFF
V: TRBV5-1; J: TRBJ2-7; D: -; size: -; DNA: TGCGCCAGCAGCTTGGACCAAGGTGGCTACGAGCAGTACTTC; CDR3: CASSLDQGGYEQYF
V: TRBV25-1; J: TRBJ2-7; D: -; size: -; DNA: TGTGCCAGCAGTGACCCAGGTGACGGCTCCTACGAGCAGTACTTC; CDR3: CASSDPGDGSYEQYF
V: TRBV9; J: TRBJ1-1; D: -; size: many; DNA: TGTGCCAGCAGCCCTCGAAACCGAGTTAACACTGAAGCTTTCTTT; CDR3: CASSPRNRVNTEAFF
V: TRBV5-1; J: TRBJ2-5; D: -; size: few; DNA: TGCGCCAGCAGCTGGCAGGGGCCTCCTCAAGAGACCCAGTACTTC; CDR3: CASSWQGPPQETQYF
V: TRBV3-1; J: TRBJ1-5; D: -; size: few; DNA: TGTGCCAGCAGCCAAGCGCAGGGTCAGCCCCAGCATTTT; CDR3: CASSQAQGQPQHF
V: TRBV7-9; J: TRBJ1-1; D: -; size: -; DNA: TGTGCCAGCAGCTTCGGCGATGAGAACACTGAAGCTTTCTTT; CDR3: CASSFGDENTEAFF
V: TRBV12-3/TRBV12-4; J: TRBJ2-3; D: -; size: -; DNA: TGTGCCAGCAGTGCCCACTGGGGCACAGATACGCAGTATTTT; CDR3: CASSAHWGTDTQYF
V: TRBV7-8; J: TRBJ2-1; D: TRBD2; size: -; DNA: TGTGCCAGCAGCCCCAGAGCGGGAGCGGAGAAGTTCTTC; CDR3: CASSPRAGAEKFF
V: TRBV5-1; J: TRBJ1-2; D: -; size: few; DNA: TGCGCCAGCAGCTTGAGTGGACAAGAGAGTGGTGGCTACACCTTC; CDR3: CASSLSGQESGGYTF
V: TRBV12-3/TRBV12-4; J: TRBJ1-1; D: -; size: few; DNA: TGTGCCAGCAGTTTAAGGCTCGAAAGCGCTTTCTTT; CDR3: CASSLRLESAFF
V: TRBV6-1; J: TRBJ2-5; D: -; size: -; DNA: TGTGCTAGCAAGAGAGCCGTATCAGAGACCCAGTACTTC; CDR3: CASKRAVSETQYF